Below, 28 T cell receptor beta chains from the same sample are listed, as sequenced in a study of cytomegalovirus exposure and HLA in healthy donors. The PCR ran on 60 Vbeta and 13 Jbeta primers. TCRdb's table, derived via immunoSEQ multiplex PCR, lists solely in-frame clones and lacks some. The sample shows about 150,000 clones, roughly 85% of them seen only once. Material for sequencing was PBMCs. The source of these receptors is a male donor in good health and CMV-seronegative.

The chain has TRBV9 and TRBJ2-1, with 11 bases identical to TRBD2. Per germline, CDR1 SGDLS and CDR2 YYNGEE. The V segment lost 4 bases and the J segment 0 bases; nucleotides outside the gene matches: 6. This CDR3 has 17 residues. CDR3 protein: CASSLGLAVSSYNEQFF. The CDR3 nucleotides read TGTGCCAGCAGCCTGGGACTAGCGGTGAGCTCCTACAATGAGCAGTTCTTC. The entire variable domain, with the rest obtained from reference TRBV9 and TRBJ2-1, is as follows: DSGVTQTPKHLITATGQRVTLRCSPRSGDLSVYWYQQSLDQGLQFLIQYYNGEERAKGNILERFSAQQFPDLHSELNLSSLELGDSALYFCASSLGLAVSSYNEQFFGPGTRLTVL.

The chain links TRBV12-5 to TRBJ1-5; D is perhaps TRBD1 (6 bases). In germline, CDR1 is LGHNT, CDR2 FRNRAP. The CDR3 covers 18 residues. V was pared by 0 bases and J by 2 bases, with 17 bases between. The CDR3 loop reads CASGLVIFGGHGNQPQHF. The CDR3 DNA follows: TGTGCTAGTGGTTTGGTCATCTTTGGGGGCCATGGCAATCAGCCCCAGCATTTT.

This clone has more than one count but fewer than ten. The chain combines TRBV7-8 with TRBJ1-2; 10 bases line up with TRBD1. J was trimmed by 2 bases and V by 5 bases; bases with no gene match: 20. The CDR3 is made up of 20 amino acids. Looked up from germline, CDR1 is SGHVS and CDR2 is FQNEAQ. Here the CDR3 reads CASSLGYAGTGVYPNYGYTF. CDR3 DNA: TGTGCCAGCAGCCTCGGGTATGCCGGGACAGGGGTTTATCCCAACTATGGCTACACCTTC.

This clone occurred once. The gene calls are TRBV6-6 and TRBJ2-5, with 11 bases aligning to TRBD1. V lost 4 bases, J lost 8 bases, and 3 bases stayed unmatched. CDR3 size: 13 residues. Germline CDR1 and CDR2: MNHNY and SVGAGI (reference sequence). This chain's CDR3 is CASSWDRGSTQYF. The CDR3 DNA sequence: TGTGCCAGCAGTTGGGACAGGGGGAGTACCCAGTACTTC.

V usage is TRBV2 and J usage is TRBJ2-7; maybe TRBD1 (6 bases). This CDR3 contains 15 residues. V lost 2 bases to trimming and J lost 5 bases, with 16 bases between them. CDR1 SNHLY and CDR2 FYNNEI come from the germline V gene. CDR3 nucleotide sequence: TGTGCCAGCAGTGAACAAACAGGGAGTGTGGACGAGCAGTACTTC. Translating it yields CASSEQTGSVDEQYF.

V usage is TRBV9 and J usage is TRBJ2-3; TRBD2 agrees at 13 bases. J lost 3 bases, V lost 4 bases, and 2 bases had no gene match. The CDR3 sequence is 15 residues long. Looked up from germline, CDR1 is SGDLS and CDR2 is YYNGEE. The CDR3 sequence: CASSTSGRATDTQYF. DNA for the CDR3: TGTGCCAGCAGCACTAGCGGGAGGGCGACAGATACGCAGTATTTT.

The chain employs TRBV6-5 and TRBJ2-1; 9 bases map to TRBD1. The CDR3 consists of 15 residues. V gave up 0 bases and J gave up 5 bases; unmatched junction bases: 2. The germline CDR1 and CDR2 sequences are MNHEY and SVGAGI. CDR3 in amino acids: CASSYSGQGNNEQFF. Here the CDR3 DNA reads TGTGCCAGCAGTTACTCGGGACAGGGCAACAATGAGCAGTTCTTC.

The genes are TRBV5-8 and TRBJ2-1; D not certain. Looked up from germline, CDR1 is SGHTS and CDR2 is YDEGEE. The V and J ends lost 2 bases and 2 bases respectively, with 8 bases between them. The CDR3 is made up of 14 amino acids. CDR3 coding DNA: TGTGCCAGCAGCTTCATGGCGGCCTACAATGAGCAGTTCTTC. Translating gives CASSFMAAYNEQFF.

V and J are TRBV7-2 and TRBJ2-7, with 9 bases aligning to TRBD2. This CDR3 is built from 16 residues. Germline-derived CDR1 and CDR2 are SGHTA and FQGNSA. Trimming cost V 0 bases and J 2 bases; bases outside gene matches: 5. The DNA of the CDR3 is TGTGCCAGCAGCTTAGCTGGCGGGGGGGAACCCTACGAGCAGTACTTC. Translated, it gives CASSLAGGGEPYEQYF.

The V and J genes are TRBV5-8 and TRBJ1-2; D unclear. The CDR3 runs to 16 residues. Germline V CDR1 and CDR2: SGHTS, YDEGEE. Trimming stripped 7 bases from V and 0 bases from J, with 19 bases between. The CDR3 region is CASGPSYGSANYGYTF. CDR3 bases: TGTGCCAGCGGTCCTTCATACGGAAGCGCTAACTATGGCTACACCTTC.

The V call is TRBV6-5, the J call TRBJ1-2, with 7 bases matching TRBD1. V lost 10 bases, J lost 8 bases, and 7 bases stayed unmatched. The CDR3 is 11 amino acids. Germline CDR1 and CDR2: MNHEY and SVGAGI. CDR3 DNA sequence: TGTGCCATCAAAGGACAGGAGGGCTACACCTTC. Protein product: CAIKGQEGYTF.

V is TRBV7-2 and J is TRBJ1-2; D is undetermined. Looked up from germline, CDR1 is SGHTA and CDR2 is FQGNSA. The CDR3 consists of 14 residues. Between the trimmed V and J ends, which lost 4 bases and 5 bases, there was a span of 14 bases. CDR3 region: CASSSPSVAYGYTF. For the CDR3, the DNA is TGTGCCAGCAGCTCCCCCTCGGTCGCTTATGGCTACACCTTC.

V gene TRBV6-6 combines with J gene TRBJ1-1, with 8 bases that match TRBD1. The V and J ends lost 4 bases and 5 bases, in that order; junction bases with no gene match: 3. Germline V gene data show CDR1 as MNHNY and CDR2 as SVGAGI (reference sequence). The CDR3 has 13 amino acids. For the CDR3, the DNA is TGTGCCAGCAGTTCACGGACAGGGACTGAAGCTTTCTTT. It specifies CASSSRTGTEAFF.

The chain has TRBV30 and TRBJ2-2, with TRBD1 identical over 7 bases. This CDR3 comprises 14 residues. The trim removed 3 bases at V and 2 bases at J, leaving 3 bases unmatched. Germline V gene data show CDR1 as GTSNPN and CDR2 as SVGIG (reference sequence). The CDR3 sequence: CAWRDRPNTGELFF. The CDR3 DNA follows: TGTGCCTGGAGGGACAGGCCTAACACCGGGGAGCTGTTTTTT.

The chain couples TRBV4-3 to TRBJ1-2; D gene ambiguous. The V gene lost 0 bases and the J gene lost 4 bases, with 12 bases spanning the gap. CDR1 is LGHNA and CDR2 is YSLEER in the germline V gene. The CDR3 loop spans 15 amino acids. The CDR3: CASSQDTVSGYGYTF. CDR3 coding DNA: TGCGCCAGCAGCCAAGACACAGTCTCAGGCTATGGCTACACCTTC.

This chain links TRBV9 with TRBJ1-1; D gene ambiguous. From germline, CDR1 is SGDLS and CDR2 YYNGEE. The CDR3 loop spans 15 amino acids. The ends were cut back, 4 bases at V and 0 bases at J, with 13 bases in the middle. The CDR3 protein is CASSPLSGMNTEAFF. DNA for the CDR3: TGTGCCAGCAGCCCTCTGAGCGGCATGAACACTGAAGCTTTCTTT.

This chain uses TRBV7-2 with TRBJ2-2, with TRBD1 as a possible D gene (5 bases). The CDR3 has 13 amino acids. Trimming shortened V by 4 bases and J by 8 bases, and 11 bases separated the two germline ends. From germline, CDR1 is SGHTA and CDR2 FQGNSA. The CDR3 sequence is CASSSVQGGELFF. The DNA for the CDR3 is TGTGCCAGCAGCTCAGTCCAGGGAGGGGAGCTGTTTTTT.

V and J are TRBV19 and TRBJ1-1; D ambiguous. Trimming removed 3 bases from V and 2 bases from J, with 4 bases in between. The CDR3 runs 12 residues. Germline V gene sequence: CDR1 LNHDA, CDR2 SQIVND (reference sequence). The CDR3 sequence is CASSIINTEAFF. In nucleotides, the CDR3 is TGTGCCAGTAGTATTATAAACACTGAAGCTTTCTTT.

This clone has just a few counts. J is TRBJ1-5 and V is TRBV30; no firm D call. The germline CDR1 and CDR2 sequences are GTSNPN and SVGIG (reference sequence). Trimming cost V 0 bases and J 7 bases, with 16 bases left between them. The CDR3 has 15 amino acids. CDR3 DNA sequence: TGTGCCTGGAGTGTACAGCAGGTTGGGCACCAGCCCCAGCATTTT. Its protein is CAWSVQQVGHQPQHF. The variable domain in full, completed from reference TRBV30 and TRBJ1-5, reads SQTIHQWPATLVQPVGSPLSLECTVEGTSNPNLYWYRQAAGRGLQLLFYSVGIGQISSEVPQNLSASRPQDRQFILSSKKLLLSDSGFYLCAWSVQQVGHQPQHFGDGTRLSIL.

This clone was observed once. This chain's CDR3 is CAWTLQIGQAGSPLHF. In nucleotides, the CDR3 is TGTGCCTGGACCCTTCAAATCGGACAGGCAGGATCACCCCTCCACTTT. The rearrangement joins TRBV30 to TRBJ1-6; 7 bases align to TRBD1. Germline assignment: CDR1 GTSNPN and CDR2 SVGIG (reference sequence). Germline trimming cut 4 bases from V and 10 bases from J; bases unmatched to any gene: 16. The length of the CDR3 is 16 residues.

This chain connects TRBV30 to TRBJ1-2; 7 bases agree with TRBD1. The germline V gene encodes CDR1 GTSNPN and CDR2 SVGIG (reference sequence). Germline trimming cut 5 bases from V and 4 bases from J; bases unmatched to any gene: 7. This CDR3 comprises 13 residues. This CDR3 is CAWSTQGTYGYTF. In DNA, the CDR3 is TGTGCCTGGTCGACACAGGGGACCTATGGCTACACCTTC.

In its sample, this clone was seen once. The junction departs from the called germline gene at one end, perhaps through a read error. This chain connects TRBV5-1 to TRBJ2-7; tentatively, D is TRBD1 (5 bases). The germline gives CDR1 SGHRS, CDR2 YFSETQ. The CDR3 totals 13 residues. Here the CDR3 DNA reads TGCGCCAGCCGCTTAGGGGTCTCCTACGAGCAGTACTTC. Encoded protein: CASRLGVSYEQYF.

The chain recombines TRBV5-4 with TRBJ2-5, with 10 bases that match TRBD2. With 0 bases clipped from V and 5 bases from J, the junction kept 10 bases outside the gene matches. This CDR3 has 17 residues. Germline V gene lookup returns CDR1 SGHNT and CDR2 YYREEE (reference sequence). This chain's CDR3 is CASSLGGSGRRGETQYF. The DNA of the CDR3 is TGTGCCAGCAGCTTGGGTGGTAGCGGGAGGAGGGGTGAGACCCAGTACTTC.

V usage is TRBV7-2 and J usage is TRBJ1-1; D unclear. The CDR3 is 13 amino acids. Trimming took 1 base from V and 4 from J, leaving 7 bases between them. Looked up from germline, CDR1 is SGHTA and CDR2 is FQGNSA. CDR3 amino acids: CASSLVVSTEAFF. The CDR3 region has the DNA TGTGCCAGCAGCTTAGTGGTGAGCACTGAAGCTTTCTTT.

CDR3 region: CASSGTGLNEAFF. For the CDR3, the DNA is TGTGCCAGCAGTGGTACAGGGCTTAATGAAGCTTTCTTT. The chain has TRBV2 and TRBJ1-1; tentatively, D is TRBD1 (6 bases). This CDR3 is built from 13 residues. Looked up from germline, CDR1 is SNHLY and CDR2 is FYNNEI. Deletions cut 4 bases from V and 7 bases from J, with 13 bases between. The full variable domain, rest sourced from reference TRBV2 and TRBJ1-1, is EPEVTQTPSHQVTQMGQEVILRCVPISNHLYFYWYRQILGQKVEFLVSFYNNEISEKSEIFDDQFSVERPDGSNFTLKIRSTKLEDSAMYFCASSGTGLNEAFFGQGTRLTVV.

A few counts support this clone. The chain has TRBV15 and TRBJ2-7, with 8 bases that match TRBD1. V gave up 1 base and J gave up 4 bases; unmatched junction bases: 6. The CDR3 has 15 amino acids. The germline gives CDR1 LNHNV, CDR2 YYDKDF (reference sequence). For the CDR3, the DNA is TGTGCCACCAGCAGAGTAAGAACAGGGGGATACGAGCAGTACTTC. Its translation is CATSRVRTGGYEQYF.

The chain couples TRBV5-1 to TRBJ1-1, with D hard to call. Germline loops: CDR1 SGHRS, CDR2 YFSETQ. The V and J ends lost 1 base and 0 bases respectively, with 10 bases between them. The CDR3 sequence is 15 residues long. The CDR3 loop is CASSLTGDLNTEAFF. CDR3 sequence (DNA): TGCGCCAGCAGCTTGACCGGAGACCTGAACACTGAAGCTTTCTTT. Drawing the rest from reference TRBV5-1 and TRBJ1-1, the complete variable domain is KAGVTQTPRYLIKTRGQQVTLSCSPISGHRSVSWYQQTPGQGLQFLFEYFSETQRNKGNFPGRFSGRQFSNSRSEMNVSTLELGDSALYLCASSLTGDLNTEAFFGQGTRLTVV.

The gene calls are TRBV9 and TRBJ2-5; maybe TRBD1 (6 bases). The DNA matches TRBJ2-7 better at its end, which makes the J call doubtful. Germline-derived CDR1 and CDR2 are SGDLS and YYNGEE. The CDR3 has 14 residues. The chain's CDR3 is CASSGQVGTYEQYF. DNA of the CDR3: TGTGCCAGCAGCGGACAGGTGGGGACCTACGAGCAGTACTTC.